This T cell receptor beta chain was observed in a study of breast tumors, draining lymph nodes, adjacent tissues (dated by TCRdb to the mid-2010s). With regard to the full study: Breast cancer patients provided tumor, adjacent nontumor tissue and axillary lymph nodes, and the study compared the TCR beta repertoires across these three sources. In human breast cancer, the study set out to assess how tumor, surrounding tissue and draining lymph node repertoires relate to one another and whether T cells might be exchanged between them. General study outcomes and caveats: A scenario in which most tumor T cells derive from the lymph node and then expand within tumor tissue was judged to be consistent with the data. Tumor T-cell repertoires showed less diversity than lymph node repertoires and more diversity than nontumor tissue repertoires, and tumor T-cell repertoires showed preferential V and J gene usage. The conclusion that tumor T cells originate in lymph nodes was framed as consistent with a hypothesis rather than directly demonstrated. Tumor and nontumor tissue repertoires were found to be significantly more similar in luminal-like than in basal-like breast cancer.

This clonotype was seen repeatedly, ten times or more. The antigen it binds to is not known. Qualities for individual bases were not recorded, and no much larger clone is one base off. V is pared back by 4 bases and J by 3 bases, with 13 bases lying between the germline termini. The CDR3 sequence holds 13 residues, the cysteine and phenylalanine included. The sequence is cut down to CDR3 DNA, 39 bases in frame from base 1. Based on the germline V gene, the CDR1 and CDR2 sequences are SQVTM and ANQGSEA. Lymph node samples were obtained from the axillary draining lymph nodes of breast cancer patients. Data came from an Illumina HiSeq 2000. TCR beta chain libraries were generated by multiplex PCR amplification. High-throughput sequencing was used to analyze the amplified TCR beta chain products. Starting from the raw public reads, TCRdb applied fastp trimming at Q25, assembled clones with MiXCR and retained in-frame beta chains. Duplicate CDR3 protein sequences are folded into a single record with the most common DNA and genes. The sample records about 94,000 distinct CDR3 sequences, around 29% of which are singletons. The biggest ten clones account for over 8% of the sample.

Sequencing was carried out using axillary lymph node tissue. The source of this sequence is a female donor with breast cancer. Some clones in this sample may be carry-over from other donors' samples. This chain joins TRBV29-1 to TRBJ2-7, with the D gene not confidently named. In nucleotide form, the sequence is TGCAGCGTTGCACAGCCGAACTTCTACGAGCAGTACTTC. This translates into CSVAQPNFYEQYF.